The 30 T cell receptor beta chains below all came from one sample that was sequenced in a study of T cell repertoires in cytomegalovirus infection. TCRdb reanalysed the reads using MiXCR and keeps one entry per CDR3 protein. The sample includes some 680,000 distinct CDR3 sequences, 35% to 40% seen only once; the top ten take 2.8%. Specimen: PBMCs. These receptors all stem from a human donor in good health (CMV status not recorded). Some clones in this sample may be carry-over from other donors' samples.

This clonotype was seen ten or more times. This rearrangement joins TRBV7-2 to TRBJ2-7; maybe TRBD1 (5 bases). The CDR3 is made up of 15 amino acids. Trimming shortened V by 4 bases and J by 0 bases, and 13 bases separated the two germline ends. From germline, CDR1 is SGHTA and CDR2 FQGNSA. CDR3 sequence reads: CASSYLGQGSYEQYF. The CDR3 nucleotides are TGTGCCAGCAGCTACCTAGGACAAGGCTCCTACGAGCAGTACTTC.

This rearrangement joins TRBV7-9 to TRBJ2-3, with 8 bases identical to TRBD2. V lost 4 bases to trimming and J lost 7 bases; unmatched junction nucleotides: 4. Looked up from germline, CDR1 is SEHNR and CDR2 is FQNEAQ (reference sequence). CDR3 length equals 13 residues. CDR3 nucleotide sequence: TGTGCCAGCAGCTCTATAGCGGGAAATACGCAGTATTTT. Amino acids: CASSSIAGNTQYF.

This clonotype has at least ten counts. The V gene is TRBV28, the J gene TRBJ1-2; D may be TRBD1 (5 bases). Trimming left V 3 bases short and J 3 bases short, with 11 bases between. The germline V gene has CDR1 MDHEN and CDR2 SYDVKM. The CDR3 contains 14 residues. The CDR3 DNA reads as TGTGCCAGCAGTTTTCGAACGGGGGACTATGGCTACACCTTC. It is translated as CASSFRTGDYGYTF.

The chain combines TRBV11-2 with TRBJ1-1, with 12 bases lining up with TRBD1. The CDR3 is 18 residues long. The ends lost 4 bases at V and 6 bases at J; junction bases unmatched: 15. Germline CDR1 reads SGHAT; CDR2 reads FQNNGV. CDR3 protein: CASSSRDRGRERRPEAFF. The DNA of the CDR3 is TGTGCCAGCAGCTCCAGGGACAGGGGGCGGGAGAGACGGCCTGAAGCTTTCTTT. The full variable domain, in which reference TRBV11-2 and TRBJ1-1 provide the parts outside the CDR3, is EAGVAQSPRYKIIEKRQSVAFWCNPISGHATLYWYQQILGQGPKLLIQFQNNGVVDDSQLPKDRFSAERLKGVDSTLKIQPAKLEDSAVYLCASSSRDRGRERRPEAFFGQGTRLTVV.

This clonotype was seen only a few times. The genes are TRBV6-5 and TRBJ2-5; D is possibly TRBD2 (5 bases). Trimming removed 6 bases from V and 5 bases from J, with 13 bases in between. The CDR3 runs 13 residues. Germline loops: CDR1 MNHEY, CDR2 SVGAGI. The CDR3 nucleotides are TGTGCCAGCAGAGCTCGAGGGTGGGAGACCCAGTACTTC. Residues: CASRARGWETQYF.

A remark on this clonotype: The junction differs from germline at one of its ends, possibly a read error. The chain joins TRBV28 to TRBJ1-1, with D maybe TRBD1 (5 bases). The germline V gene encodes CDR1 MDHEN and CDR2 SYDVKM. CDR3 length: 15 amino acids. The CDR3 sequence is CASRPMIEQDTEAFF. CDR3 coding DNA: TGTGCCAGCAGACCCATGATTGAGCAGGACACGGAAGCTTTCTTT.

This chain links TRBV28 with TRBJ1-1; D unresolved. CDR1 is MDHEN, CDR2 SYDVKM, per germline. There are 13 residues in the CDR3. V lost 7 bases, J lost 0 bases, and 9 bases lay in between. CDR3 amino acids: CASTLAMNTEAFF. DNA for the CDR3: TGTGCCAGCACCTTGGCGATGAACACTGAAGCTTTCTTT.

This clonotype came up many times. For the CDR3, the DNA is TGTGCCAGCAGCCTCCGCTCCGATTGGGGTCACCTCTACGAGCAGTACTTC. This sequence encodes CASSLRSDWGHLYEQYF. V gene TRBV7-2 combines with J gene TRBJ2-7, with no clear D. The CDR3 extends over 17 amino acids. The V and J ends lost 5 bases and 3 bases respectively, with 23 bases between them. Germline assignment: CDR1 SGHTA and CDR2 FQGNSA.

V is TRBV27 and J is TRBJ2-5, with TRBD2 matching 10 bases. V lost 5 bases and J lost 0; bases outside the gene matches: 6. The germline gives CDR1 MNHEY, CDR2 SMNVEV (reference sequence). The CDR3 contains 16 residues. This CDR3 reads CASSTLAGANQETQYF. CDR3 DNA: TGTGCCAGCAGTACCCTAGCGGGGGCAAACCAAGAGACCCAGTACTTC.

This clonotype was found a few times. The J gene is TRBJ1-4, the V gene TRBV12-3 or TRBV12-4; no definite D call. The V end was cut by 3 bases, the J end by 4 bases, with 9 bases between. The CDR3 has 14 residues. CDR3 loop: CASSFGIFNEKLFF. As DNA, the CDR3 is TGTGCCAGCAGTTTCGGGATATTTAATGAAAAACTGTTTTTT.

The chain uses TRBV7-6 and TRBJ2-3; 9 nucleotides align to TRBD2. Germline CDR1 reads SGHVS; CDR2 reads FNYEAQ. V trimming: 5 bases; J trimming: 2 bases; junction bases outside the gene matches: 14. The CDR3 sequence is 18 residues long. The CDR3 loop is CASSPRYGLAQATDTQYF. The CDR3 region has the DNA TGTGCCAGCAGCCCCCGTTATGGACTAGCGCAGGCCACAGATACGCAGTATTTT.

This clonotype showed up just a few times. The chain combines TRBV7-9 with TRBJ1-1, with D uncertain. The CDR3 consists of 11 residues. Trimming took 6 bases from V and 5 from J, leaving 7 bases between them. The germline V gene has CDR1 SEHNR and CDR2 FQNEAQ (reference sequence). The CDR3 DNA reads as TGTGCCAGCAGTCAAAGGACTGAAGCTTTCTTT. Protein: CASSQRTEAFF.

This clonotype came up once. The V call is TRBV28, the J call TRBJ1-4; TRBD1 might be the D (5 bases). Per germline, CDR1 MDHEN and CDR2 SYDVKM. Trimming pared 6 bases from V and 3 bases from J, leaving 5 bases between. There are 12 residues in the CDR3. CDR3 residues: CASRTANEKLFF. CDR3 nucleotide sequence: TGTGCCAGCAGGACAGCTAATGAAAAACTGTTTTTT.

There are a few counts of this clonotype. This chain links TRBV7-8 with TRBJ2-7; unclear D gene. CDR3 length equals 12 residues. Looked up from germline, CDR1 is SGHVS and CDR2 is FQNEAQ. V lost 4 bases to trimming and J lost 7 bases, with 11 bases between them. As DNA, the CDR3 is TGTGCCAGCAGCTCAGTGTATGAAGAGCAGTACTTC. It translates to CASSSVYEEQYF.

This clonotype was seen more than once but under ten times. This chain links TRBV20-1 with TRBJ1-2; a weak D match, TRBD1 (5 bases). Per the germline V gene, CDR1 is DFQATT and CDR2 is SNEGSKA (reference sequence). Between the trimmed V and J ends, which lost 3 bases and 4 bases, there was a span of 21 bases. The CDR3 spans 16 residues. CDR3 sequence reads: CSASMAGGKDLYGYTF. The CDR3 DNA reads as TGCAGTGCTAGCATGGCGGGGGGAAAAGACCTCTATGGCTACACCTTC.

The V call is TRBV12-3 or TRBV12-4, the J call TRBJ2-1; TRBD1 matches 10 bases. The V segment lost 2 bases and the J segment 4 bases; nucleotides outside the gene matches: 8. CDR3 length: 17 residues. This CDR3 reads CASSLPTGTGAYNEQFF. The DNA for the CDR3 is TGTGCCAGCAGTTTACCCACCGGGACAGGGGCATACAATGAGCAGTTCTTC.

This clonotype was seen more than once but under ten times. CDR3 in amino acids: CASSQELLMASYDTEAFF. The CDR3 bases are TGTGCCAGCAGCCAAGAGCTGTTGATGGCAAGCTATGACACTGAAGCTTTCTTT. This chain joins TRBV14 and TRBJ1-1, with D uncertain. Germline-derived CDR1 and CDR2 are SGHDN and FVKESK. V was pared by 0 bases and J by 3 bases, with 20 bases between. The CDR3 consists of 18 residues.

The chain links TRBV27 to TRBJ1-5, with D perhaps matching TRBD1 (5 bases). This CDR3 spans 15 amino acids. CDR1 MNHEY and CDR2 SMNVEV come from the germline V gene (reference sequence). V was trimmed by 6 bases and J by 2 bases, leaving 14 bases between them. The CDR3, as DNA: TGTGCCAGCAGACCTTGGAGGGACGGCAATCAGCCCCAGCATTTT. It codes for CASRPWRDGNQPQHF.

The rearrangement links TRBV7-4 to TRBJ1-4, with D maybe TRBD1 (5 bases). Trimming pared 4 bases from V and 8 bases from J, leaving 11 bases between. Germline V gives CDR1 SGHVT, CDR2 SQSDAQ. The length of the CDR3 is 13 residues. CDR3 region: CASSSGPGEKLFF. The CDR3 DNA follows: TGTGCCAGCAGCTCGGGACCGGGCGAAAAACTGTTTTTT.

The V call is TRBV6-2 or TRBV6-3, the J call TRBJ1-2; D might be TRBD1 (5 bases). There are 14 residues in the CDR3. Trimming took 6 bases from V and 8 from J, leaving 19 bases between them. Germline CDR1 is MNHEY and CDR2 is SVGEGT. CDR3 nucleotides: TGTGCCAGCAGACCTGGGGCTGCGTACGGCGGCTACACCTTC. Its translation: CASRPGAAYGGYTF.

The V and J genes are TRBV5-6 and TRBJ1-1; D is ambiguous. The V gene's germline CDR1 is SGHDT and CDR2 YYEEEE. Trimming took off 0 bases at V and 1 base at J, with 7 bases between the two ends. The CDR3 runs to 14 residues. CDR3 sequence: CASSLDTWNTEAFF. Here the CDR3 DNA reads TGTGCCAGCAGCTTGGACACATGGAACACTGAAGCTTTCTTT.

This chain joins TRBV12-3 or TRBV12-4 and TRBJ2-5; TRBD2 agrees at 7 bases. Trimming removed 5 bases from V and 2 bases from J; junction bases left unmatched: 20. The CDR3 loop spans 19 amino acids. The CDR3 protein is CASSPYSSGSLTLQETQYF. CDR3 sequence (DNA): TGTGCCAGCAGTCCCTATTCTAGCGGCAGCCTTACCCTACAAGAGACCCAGTACTTC.

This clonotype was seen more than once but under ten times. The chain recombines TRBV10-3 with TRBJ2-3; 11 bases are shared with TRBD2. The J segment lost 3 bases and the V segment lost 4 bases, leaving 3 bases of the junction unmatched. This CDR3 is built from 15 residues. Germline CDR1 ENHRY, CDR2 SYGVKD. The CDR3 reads CAISGVAGGTDTQYF. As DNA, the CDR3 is TGTGCCATCAGTGGAGTAGCGGGAGGGACAGATACGCAGTATTTT.

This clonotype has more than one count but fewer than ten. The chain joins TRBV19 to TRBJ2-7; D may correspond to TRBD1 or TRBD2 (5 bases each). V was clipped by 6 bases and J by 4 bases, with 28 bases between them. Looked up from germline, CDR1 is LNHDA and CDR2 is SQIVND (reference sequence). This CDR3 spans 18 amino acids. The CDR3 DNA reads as TGTGCCAGTAGCCCTGGACCCGGACGGGACCACTTCACGTACGAGCAGTACTTC. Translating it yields CASSPGPGRDHFTYEQYF.

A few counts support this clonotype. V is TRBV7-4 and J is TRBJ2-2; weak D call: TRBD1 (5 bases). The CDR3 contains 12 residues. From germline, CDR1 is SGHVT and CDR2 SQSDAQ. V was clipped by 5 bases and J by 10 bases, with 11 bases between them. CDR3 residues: CASSVAGMELFF. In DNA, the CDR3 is TGTGCCAGCAGCGTCGCAGGGATGGAGCTGTTTTTT. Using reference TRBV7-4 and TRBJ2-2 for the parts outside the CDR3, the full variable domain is GAGVSQSPRYKVAKRGRDVALRCDSISGHVTLYWYRQTLGQGSEVLTYSQSDAQRDKSGRPSGRFSAERPERSVSTLKIQRTEQGDSAVYLCASSVAGMELFFGEGSRLTVL.

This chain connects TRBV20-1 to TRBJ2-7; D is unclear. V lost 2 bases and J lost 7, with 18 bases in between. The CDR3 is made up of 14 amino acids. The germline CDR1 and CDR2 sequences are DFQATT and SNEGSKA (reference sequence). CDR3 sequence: CSARPRGPTGEQYF. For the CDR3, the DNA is TGCAGTGCTAGACCCCGCGGCCCGACCGGTGAGCAGTACTTC.

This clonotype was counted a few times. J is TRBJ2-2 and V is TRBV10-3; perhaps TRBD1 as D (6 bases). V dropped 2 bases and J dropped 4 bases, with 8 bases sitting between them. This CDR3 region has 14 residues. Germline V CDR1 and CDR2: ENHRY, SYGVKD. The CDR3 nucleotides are TGTGCCATCAGTGAGGGACAGTCCACCGGGGAGCTGTTTTTT. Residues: CAISEGQSTGELFF.

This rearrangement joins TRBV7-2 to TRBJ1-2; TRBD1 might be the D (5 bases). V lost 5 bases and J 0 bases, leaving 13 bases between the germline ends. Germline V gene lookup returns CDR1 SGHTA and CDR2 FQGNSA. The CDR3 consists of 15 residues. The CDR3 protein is CASSILRGTNYGYTF. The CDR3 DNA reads TGTGCCAGCAGCATCCTCCGGGGGACTAACTATGGCTACACCTTC.

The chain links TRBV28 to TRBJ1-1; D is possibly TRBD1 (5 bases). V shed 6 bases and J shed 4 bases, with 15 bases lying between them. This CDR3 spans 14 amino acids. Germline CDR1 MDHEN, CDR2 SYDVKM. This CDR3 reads CASRIGDWSTEAFF. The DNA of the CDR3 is TGTGCCAGCAGAATAGGGGATTGGAGCACTGAAGCTTTCTTT.

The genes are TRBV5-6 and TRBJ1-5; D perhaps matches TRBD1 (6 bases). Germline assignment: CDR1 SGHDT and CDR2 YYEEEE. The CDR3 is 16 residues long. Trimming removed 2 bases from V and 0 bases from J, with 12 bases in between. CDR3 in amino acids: CASSLRGQHSNQPQHF. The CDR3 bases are TGTGCCAGCAGCTTAAGGGGACAACATAGCAATCAGCCCCAGCATTTT. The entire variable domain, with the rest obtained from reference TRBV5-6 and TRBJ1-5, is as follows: DAGVTQSPTHLIKTRGQQVTLRCSPKSGHDTVSWYQQALGQGPQFIFQYYEEEERQRGNFPDRFSGHQFPNYSSELNVNALLLGDSALYLCASSLRGQHSNQPQHFGDGTRLSIL.